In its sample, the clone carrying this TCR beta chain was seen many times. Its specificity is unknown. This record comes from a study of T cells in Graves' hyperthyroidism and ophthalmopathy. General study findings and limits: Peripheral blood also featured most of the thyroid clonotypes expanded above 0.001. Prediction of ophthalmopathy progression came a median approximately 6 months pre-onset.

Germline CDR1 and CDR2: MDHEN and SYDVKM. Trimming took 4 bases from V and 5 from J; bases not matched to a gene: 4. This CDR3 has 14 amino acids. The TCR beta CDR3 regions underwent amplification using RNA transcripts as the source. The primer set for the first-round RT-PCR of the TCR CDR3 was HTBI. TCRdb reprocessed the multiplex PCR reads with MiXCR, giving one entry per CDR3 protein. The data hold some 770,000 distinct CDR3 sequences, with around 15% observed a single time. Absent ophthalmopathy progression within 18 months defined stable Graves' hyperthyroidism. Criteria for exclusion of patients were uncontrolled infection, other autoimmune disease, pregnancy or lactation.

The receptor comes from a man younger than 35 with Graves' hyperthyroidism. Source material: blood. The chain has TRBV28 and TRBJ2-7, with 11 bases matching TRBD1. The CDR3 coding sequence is TGTGCCAGCAGTTCAGGGACAGGGGGGGACGAGCAGTACTTC. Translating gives CASSSGTGGDEQYF. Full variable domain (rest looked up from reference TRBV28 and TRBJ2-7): DVKVTQSSRYLVKRTGEKVFLECVQDMDHENMFWYRQDPGLGLRLIYFSYDVKMKEKGDIPEGYSVSREKKERFSLILESASTNQTSMYLCASSSGTGGDEQYFGPGTRLTVT.